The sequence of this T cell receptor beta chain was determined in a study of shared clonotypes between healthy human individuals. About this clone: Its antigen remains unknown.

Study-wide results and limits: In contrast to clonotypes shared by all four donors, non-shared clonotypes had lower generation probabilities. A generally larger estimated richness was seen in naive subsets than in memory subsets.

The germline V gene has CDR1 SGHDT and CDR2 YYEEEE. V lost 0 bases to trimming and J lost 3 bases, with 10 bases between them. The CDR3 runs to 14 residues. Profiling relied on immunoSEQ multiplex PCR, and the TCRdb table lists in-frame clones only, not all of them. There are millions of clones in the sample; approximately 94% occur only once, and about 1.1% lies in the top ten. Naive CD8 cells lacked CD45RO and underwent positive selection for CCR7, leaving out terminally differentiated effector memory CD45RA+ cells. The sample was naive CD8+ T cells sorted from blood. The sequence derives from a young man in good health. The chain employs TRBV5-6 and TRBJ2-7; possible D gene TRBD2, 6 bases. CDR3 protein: CASSLEAGNYEQYF. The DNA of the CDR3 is TGTGCCAGCAGCTTGGAGGCGGGGAACTACGAGCAGTACTTC.